A selection of T cell receptor beta chains follows, all from one sample in a study of T cell repertoires in cytomegalovirus infection. These TCRs are of unknown antigen specificity. TCRdb re-analysed the reads in MiXCR, keeping a single row per CDR3 protein. The table has fewer than 650,000 distinct CDR3 sequences, under 45% seen once. Sequencing used cultured PBMCs, obtained from culture after CMV antigen stimulation. The source is a human donor in good health (CMV status not recorded). Some clones in this sample may be carry-over from other donors' samples. Both conserved end residues are part of each CDR3. Each record gives: clone size, CDR3 length, D gene, J gene, V gene, CDR3 protein, CDR3 DNA. D genes are given only for firm matches. Only some rows state a clone size, as once, few, many or a class for expanded clones.

many,15,TRBD1,TRBJ1-1,TRBV7-8,CASSPNRGWGTEAFF,TGTGCCAGCAGCCCTAACAGGGGCTGGGGCACTGAAGCTTTCTTT
few,15,NA,TRBJ2-3,TRBV6-5,CASSYLSGSTDTQYF,TGTGCCAGCAGTTACTTATCGGGAAGCACAGATACGCAGTATTTT
NA,15,TRBD2,TRBJ2-1,TRBV30,CAWSPLADISNEQFF,TGTGCCTGGAGTCCACTAGCGGACATTTCCAATGAGCAGTTCTTC
NA,17,NA,TRBJ1-1,TRBV7-3,CASSGPGREITNTEAFF,TGTGCCAGCAGCGGACCGGGACGGGAGATTACGAACACTGAAGCTTTCTTT
few,13,NA,TRBJ2-2,TRBV12-3/TRBV12-4,CASILTNTGELFF,TGTGCCAGCATCCTCACAAACACCGGGGAGCTGTTTTTT
NA,15,TRBD2,TRBJ2-1,TRBV9,CDLNGLALSYNEQFF,TGTGACTTGAACGGACTAGCCCTCTCCTACAATGAGCAGTTCTTC
NA,15,NA,TRBJ1-1,TRBV20-1,CSAPRAGARNTEAFF,TGCAGTGCACCCCGAGCAGGGGCTAGGAACACTGAAGCTTTCTTT
few,14,NA,TRBJ1-1,TRBV12-3/TRBV12-4,CASRDRTINTEAFF,TGTGCCAGCAGGGACAGAACTATAAACACTGAAGCTTTCTTT
NA,15,TRBD2,TRBJ2-1,TRBV12-3/TRBV12-4,CASSGLAGVQNEQFF,TGTGCCAGCAGCGGACTAGCGGGGGTTCAAAATGAGCAGTTCTTC
few,15,TRBD1,TRBJ1-3,TRBV18,CASSLGTADGNTIYF,TGTGCCAGCTCACTAGGGACAGCTGACGGAAACACCATATATTTT
NA,15,TRBD1,TRBJ1-4,TRBV19,CASSFRTGGAEKLFF,TGTGCCAGTAGTTTCCGGACAGGGGGCGCGGAAAAACTGTTTTTT
NA,14,NA,TRBJ1-4,TRBV12-3/TRBV12-4,CASSHREVDEKLFF,TGTGCCAGCAGTCACAGGGAGGTGGATGAAAAACTGTTTTTT
NA,17,NA,TRBJ2-7,TRBV7-6,CASSLGWGPAGAYEQYF,TGTGCCAGCAGCTTAGGGTGGGGGCCCGCCGGGGCCTACGAGCAGTACTTC
few,13,NA,TRBJ2-7,TRBV7-9,CASSPASYYEQYF,TGTGCCAGCAGCCCTGCTTCCTACTACGAGCAGTACTTC
many,15,NA,TRBJ1-5,TRBV7-2,CASSFSGGSNQPQHF,TGTGCCAGCAGCTTCAGTGGGGGGAGCAATCAGCCCCAGCATTTT
NA,15,NA,TRBJ1-6,TRBV6-6,CASSYSGEHRSPLHF,TGTGCCAGCAGTTACTCGGGGGAACATCGGTCACCCCTCCACTTT
NA,15,NA,TRBJ2-2,TRBV7-2,CASSLISWSSGELFF,TGTGCCAGCAGCTTAATTTCTTGGAGCTCCGGGGAGCTGTTTTTT
NA,17,NA,TRBJ2-2,TRBV7-9,CASSTRGGRTNTGELFF,TGTGCCAGCAGCACCCGTGGGGGACGGACTAACACCGGGGAGCTGTTTTTT
NA,13,NA,TRBJ2-7,TRBV6-2/TRBV6-3,CASSYSIPYEQYF,TGTGCCAGCAGTTACTCGATTCCCTACGAGCAGTACTTC
NA,15,NA,TRBJ2-1,TRBV20-1,CSARTDPSSYNEQFF,TGCAGTGCTAGGACAGACCCAAGCTCCTACAATGAGCAGTTCTTC
NA,14,NA,TRBJ2-7,TRBV11-2,CASSLGGWTYEQYF,TGTGCCAGCAGCTTGGGGGGTTGGACCTACGAGCAGTACTTC
NA,16,TRBD1,TRBJ1-2,TRBV7-2,CASSIPGTGRTYGYTF,TGTGCCAGCAGCATCCCGGGGACAGGGAGGACCTATGGCTACACCTTC
NA,13,TRBD1,TRBJ2-7,TRBV6-2/TRBV6-3,CASSITGVYEQYF,TGTGCCAGCAGCATTACAGGGGTCTACGAGCAGTACTTC